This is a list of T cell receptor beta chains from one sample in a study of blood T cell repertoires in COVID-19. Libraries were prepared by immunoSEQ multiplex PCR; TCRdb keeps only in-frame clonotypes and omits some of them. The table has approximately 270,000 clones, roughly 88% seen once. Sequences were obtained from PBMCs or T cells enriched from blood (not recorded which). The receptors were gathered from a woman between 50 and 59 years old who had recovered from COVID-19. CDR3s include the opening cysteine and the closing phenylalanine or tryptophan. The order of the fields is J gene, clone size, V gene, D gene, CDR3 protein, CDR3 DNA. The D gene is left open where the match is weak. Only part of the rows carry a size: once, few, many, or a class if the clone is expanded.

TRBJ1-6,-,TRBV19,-,CASSIWGLRGSSPLHF,TGTGCCAGTAGTATCTGGGGGCTCCGCGGCAGTTCACCCCTCCACTTT
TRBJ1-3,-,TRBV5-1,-,CASSLGGTGVSGNTIYF,TGCGCCAGCAGCTTGGGGGGGACGGGAGTCTCTGGAAACACCATATATTTT
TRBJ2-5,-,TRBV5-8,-,CASNNGQFQETQYF,TGTGCCAGCAACAACGGACAGTTTCAAGAGACCCAGTACTTC
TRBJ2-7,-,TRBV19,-,CASSIRTGNYEQYF,TGTGCCAGTAGTATAAGGACGGGAAACTACGAGCAGTACTTC
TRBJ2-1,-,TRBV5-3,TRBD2,CARREGLAGFNEQFF,TGTGCCAGAAGGGAGGGACTAGCGGGTTTCAATGAGCAGTTCTTC
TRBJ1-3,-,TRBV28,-,CASSFPSDSLYAGNTIYF,TGTGCCAGCAGTTTCCCCTCGGACAGTCTTTACGCAGGAAACACCATATATTTT
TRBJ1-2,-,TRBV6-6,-,CASTLRTGYLDGYTF,TGTGCCAGCACCTTACGAACAGGATACCTTGATGGCTACACCTTC
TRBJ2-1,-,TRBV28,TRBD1,CASSTGNRGLHNEQFF,TGTGCCAGCAGTACCGGGAACAGGGGATTACACAATGAGCAGTTCTTC
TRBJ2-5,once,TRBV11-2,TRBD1,CASRRTGGKTQYF,TGTGCCAGCAGACGGACAGGGGGAAAGACCCAGTACTTC
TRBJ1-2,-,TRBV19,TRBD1,CASSIVARGINGYTF,TGTGCCAGTAGTATAGTTGCCAGGGGGATCAATGGCTACACCTTC
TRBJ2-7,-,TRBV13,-,CASSSSGTLRYEQYF,TGTGCCAGCAGCTCGTCCGGGACTCTCCGCTACGAGCAGTACTTC
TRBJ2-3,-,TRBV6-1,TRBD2,CASSEAPSGRGDTQYF,TGTGCCAGCAGTGAAGCGCCTAGCGGCCGAGGTGATACGCAGTATTTT
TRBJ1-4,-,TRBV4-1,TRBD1,CASSQVGRDRGYEKLFF,TGCGCCAGCAGCCAAGTGGGGAGGGACAGGGGATATGAAAAACTGTTTTTT
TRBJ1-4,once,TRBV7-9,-,CASSLLASTNEKLFF,TGTGCCAGCAGCTTATTAGCCTCAACTAATGAAAAACTGTTTTTT
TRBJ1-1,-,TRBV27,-,CASSFRDSNTEAFF,TGTGCCAGCAGTTTCCGGGACTCAAACACTGAAGCTTTCTTT
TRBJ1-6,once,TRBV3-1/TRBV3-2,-,CASSSGQYYNSPLHF,TGTGCCAGCAGCTCAGGGCAGTATTATAATTCACCCCTCCACTTT
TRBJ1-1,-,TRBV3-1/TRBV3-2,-,CASSLLSGITEAFF,TGTGCCAGCAGCCTCCTCTCAGGGATCACTGAAGCTTTCTTT
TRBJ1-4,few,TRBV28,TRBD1,CASSADREDEKLFF,TGTGCCAGCAGCGCTGACAGGGAGGATGAAAAACTGTTTTTT
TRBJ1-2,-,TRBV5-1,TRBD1,CASSLGGTGVNYGYTF,TGCGCCAGCAGCTTGGGGGGGACAGGAGTAAACTATGGCTACACCTTC
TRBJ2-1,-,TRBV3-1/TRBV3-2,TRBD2,CASSLAGGLDEQFF,TGTGCCAGCAGCCTAGCGGGAGGCCTCGATGAGCAGTTCTTC
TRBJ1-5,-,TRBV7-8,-,CASSLQESQPQHF,TGTGCCAGCAGCTTACAGGAAAGTCAGCCCCAGCATTTT
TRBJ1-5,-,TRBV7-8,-,CASSLGPRNQPQHF,TGTGCCAGCAGCTTAGGGCCGCGCAATCAGCCCCAGCATTTT
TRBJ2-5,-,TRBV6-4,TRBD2,CASSELAGSQETQYF,TGTGCCAGCAGTGAGCTAGCGGGATCCCAAGAGACCCAGTACTTC
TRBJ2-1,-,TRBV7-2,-,CASSPQGLSSYNEQFF,TGTGCCAGCAGCCCCCAGGGCCTCAGCTCCTACAATGAGCAGTTCTTC
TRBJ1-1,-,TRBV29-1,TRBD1,CSVGGPGGGTEAFF,TGCAGCGTTGGGGGGCCAGGGGGAGGCACTGAAGCTTTCTTT
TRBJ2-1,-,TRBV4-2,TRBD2,CASSQDMGLAGDNNEQFF,TGTGCCAGCAGCCAAGATATGGGACTAGCGGGGGATAACAATGAGCAGTTCTTC
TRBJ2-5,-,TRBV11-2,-,CASAGSSDPQETQYF,TGTGCCAGCGCGGGGAGCTCGGACCCCCAAGAGACCCAGTACTTC
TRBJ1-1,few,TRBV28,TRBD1,CASILPPGQGVGNTEAFF,TGTGCCAGCATCCTCCCGCCGGGACAGGGGGTTGGGAACACTGAAGCTTTCTTT
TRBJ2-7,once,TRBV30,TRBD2,CAATLAGFTYEQYF,TGTGCCGCAACACTAGCGGGTTTTACCTACGAGCAGTACTTC
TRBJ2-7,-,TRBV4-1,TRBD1,CASSREDRGRLHEQYF,TGCGCCAGCAGCCGGGAGGACAGGGGGCGACTCCACGAGCAGTACTTC
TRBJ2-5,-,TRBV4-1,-,CASSQVLLQETQYF,TGCGCCAGCAGCCAGGTATTACTCCAAGAGACCCAGTACTTC
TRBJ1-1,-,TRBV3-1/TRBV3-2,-,CASSSVNTEAFF,TGTGCCAGCAGCTCAGTGAACACTGAAGCTTTCTTT
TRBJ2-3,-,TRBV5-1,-,CASSRGREKITDTQYF,TGCGCCAGCAGCCGAGGGCGGGAAAAGATCACAGATACGCAGTATTTT
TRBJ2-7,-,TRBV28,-,CASSPKPTYEQYF,TGTGCCAGCAGTCCCAAACCTACCTACGAGCAGTACTTC
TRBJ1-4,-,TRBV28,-,CASTLRRGKLFF,TGTGCCAGTACCCTTCGAAGGGGCAAACTGTTTTTT
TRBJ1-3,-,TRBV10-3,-,CAAGQPPLGNTIYF,TGTGCCGCCGGACAGCCGCCCCTCGGAAACACCATATATTTT
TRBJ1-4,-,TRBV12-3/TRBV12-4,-,CASSFLPAGELFF,TGTGCCAGCAGTTTCCTCCCGGCGGGGGAACTGTTTTTT
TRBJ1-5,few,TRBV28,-,CASSYIEDQPQHF,TGTGCCAGCAGTTATATAGAGGATCAGCCCCAGCATTTT
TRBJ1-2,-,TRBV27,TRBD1,CASSFGTEPYGYTF,TGTGCCAGCAGTTTTGGGACAGAACCCTATGGCTACACCTTC
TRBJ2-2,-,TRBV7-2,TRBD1,CASSSDRGLGELFF,TGTGCCAGCAGCTCGGACAGGGGGCTCGGGGAGCTGTTTTTT
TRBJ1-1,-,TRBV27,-,CASSPQGTEAFF,TGTGCCAGCAGTCCCCAGGGCACTGAAGCTTTCTTT
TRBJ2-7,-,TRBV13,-,CASGNRRYEQYF,TGTGCCAGCGGTAACAGGAGATACGAGCAGTACTTC
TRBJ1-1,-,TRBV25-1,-,CASSEGWGVAEAFF,TGTGCCAGCAGCGAAGGCTGGGGGGTCGCTGAAGCTTTCTTT
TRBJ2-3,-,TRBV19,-,CASSISGESDTQYF,TGTGCCAGTAGTATCTCAGGGGAATCAGATACGCAGTATTTT
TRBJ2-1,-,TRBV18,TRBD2,CASSPPGGSSSYNEQFF,TGTGCCAGCTCACCACCGGGCGGGAGTAGCTCCTACAATGAGCAGTTCTTC
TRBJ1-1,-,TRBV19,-,CRNTEAFF,TGTCGGAACACTGAAGCTTTCTTT
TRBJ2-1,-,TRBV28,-,CASSDRVNEQFF,TGTGCCAGCAGCGACAGAGTAAATGAGCAGTTCTTC
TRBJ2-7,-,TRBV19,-,CASSTGDYEQYF,TGTGCCAGTAGCACCGGGGACTACGAGCAGTACTTC
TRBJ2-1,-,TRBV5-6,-,CASSFSGPYNEQFF,TGTGCCAGCAGCTTCTCAGGTCCCTACAATGAGCAGTTCTTC
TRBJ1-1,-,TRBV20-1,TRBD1,CSASPVTGSTEAFF,TGCAGTGCTAGTCCAGTGACAGGGAGTACTGAAGCTTTCTTT